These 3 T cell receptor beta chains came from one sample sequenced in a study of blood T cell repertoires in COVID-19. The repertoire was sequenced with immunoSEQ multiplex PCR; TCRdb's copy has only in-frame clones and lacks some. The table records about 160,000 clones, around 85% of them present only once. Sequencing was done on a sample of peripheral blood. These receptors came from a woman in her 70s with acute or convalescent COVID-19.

CDR3 bases: TGTGCCAGCAGTGAAGCTGACAGGGATGGCTACACCTTC. Protein sequence: CASSEADRDGYTF. This sequence joins TRBV6-1 and TRBJ1-2; 7 bases agree with TRBD1. Germline loops: CDR1 MNHNS, CDR2 SASEGT. The CDR3 totals 13 residues. V shed 0 bases, J shed 6 bases, and the junction held 1 base outside the gene matches.

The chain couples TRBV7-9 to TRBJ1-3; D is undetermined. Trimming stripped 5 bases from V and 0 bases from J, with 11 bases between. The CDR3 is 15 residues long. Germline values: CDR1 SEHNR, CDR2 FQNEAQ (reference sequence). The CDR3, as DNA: TGTGCCAGCAGCCCCGGGGTCGTCTCTGGAAACACCATATATTTT. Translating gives CASSPGVVSGNTIYF.

The CDR3 DNA reads TGTGCCAGCAGCCATTACAGGGGTACATTTGGCTACACCTTC. As protein: CASSHYRGTFGYTF. The gene calls are TRBV7-2 and TRBJ1-2; 7 bases match TRBD1. V was clipped by 5 bases and J by 7 bases; unmatched bases: 10. Germline V CDR1 and CDR2: SGHTA, FQGNSA. The length of the CDR3 is 14 residues. The full variable domain, rest sourced from reference TRBV7-2 and TRBJ1-2, is GAGVSQSPSNKVTEKGKDVELRCDPISGHTALYWYRQSLGQGLEFLIYFQGNSAPDKSGLPSDRFSAERTGGSVSTLTIQRTQQEDSAVYLCASSHYRGTFGYTFGSGTRLTVV.